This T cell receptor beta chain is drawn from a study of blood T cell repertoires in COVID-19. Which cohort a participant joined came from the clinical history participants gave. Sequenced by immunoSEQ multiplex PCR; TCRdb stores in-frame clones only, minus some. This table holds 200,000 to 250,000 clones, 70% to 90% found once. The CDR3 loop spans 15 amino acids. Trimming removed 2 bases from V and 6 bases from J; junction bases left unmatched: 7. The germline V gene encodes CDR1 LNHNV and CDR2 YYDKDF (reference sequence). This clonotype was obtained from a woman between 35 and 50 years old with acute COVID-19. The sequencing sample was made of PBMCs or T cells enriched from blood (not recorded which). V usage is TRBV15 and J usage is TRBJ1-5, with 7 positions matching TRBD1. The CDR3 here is CATSRTKQGSQPQHF. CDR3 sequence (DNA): TGTGCCACCAGCAGAACTAAACAGGGGTCTCAGCCCCAGCATTTT.